The clone carrying this T cell receptor beta chain was seen a handful of times. Its cognate antigen is unknown. The CDR3 loop spans 15 amino acids. CDR1 is LGHDT and CDR2 is YNNKEL in the germline V gene (reference sequence). V dropped 5 bases and J dropped 4 bases, with 15 bases sitting between them. Scientists made TCR beta libraries using quantitative 5'-RACE with molecular barcodes. TCRdb fed the 5' RACE reads into MiXCR, producing one record per CDR3 protein. Among approximately 35,000 distinct CDR3 sequences listed, 8% to 13% were seen once. This specimen comes from a study of CD8 T cells in ankylosing spondylitis. Study results and caveats: Seemingly characteristic of ankylosing spondylitis blood was a TCR beta motif consisting of about 8 highly homologous variants. Earlier authors reported some of these motif variants in reactive arthritis synovial fluid and blood. According to the report, clones linked to the disease were significantly enriched in matched synovial fluid samples taken from ankylosing spondylitis patients.

This sequence originates from a male donor with ankylosing spondylitis. This sequence joins TRBV3-1 and TRBJ2-1; no reliable D call. Sequenced material: synovial fluid, either unsorted or a sorted T cell fraction (not recorded which). The CDR3 DNA sequence: TGTGCCAGCAGCGCCCCCTCGGCCCAATACAATGAGCAGTTCTTC. Protein: CASSAPSAQYNEQFF.